Following are 2 T cell receptor beta chains from one sample sequenced in a study of cytotoxic CD8 clonotypes in ibrutinib-treated CLL. Generated by immunoSEQ multiplex PCR, the TCRdb table keeps only in-frame clones and is missing some. The repertoire includes 200,000 to 250,000 clones, 79% of them detected once, and about 10% sits in the top ten. This material consisted of PBMCs, taken after 12 months of ibrutinib treatment. These receptors came from a human donor with chronic lymphocytic leukemia.

This clone was found many times. The chain is built from TRBV11-2 and TRBJ1-2; D unresolved. The germline CDR1 and CDR2 sequences are SGHAT and FQNNGV. This CDR3 has 13 amino acids. V lost 1 base and J lost 7, with 10 bases in between. The chain's CDR3 is CASSLGAGGGYTF. CDR3 DNA: TGTGCCAGCAGCTTAGGGGCAGGAGGTGGCTACACCTTC.

The sample holds one count of this clone. The J gene is TRBJ2-3, the V gene TRBV6-5; D perhaps matches TRBD2 (6 bases). The CDR3 sequence is 13 residues long. From germline, CDR1 is MNHEY and CDR2 SVGAGI. The germline V and J ends were trimmed by 0 bases and 5 bases, with 6 bases remaining between them. CDR3 in amino acids: CASSYSAGDTQYF. CDR3 coding DNA: TGTGCCAGCAGTTACTCAGCGGGAGATACGCAGTATTTT.